The 31 T cell receptor beta chains below come from one sample, sequenced in a study of molecular identifiers for immune sequencing clone quantification. Via MiXCR, TCRdb re-called the PCR reads, giving one row per CDR3 protein. The data show 300,000 to 400,000 distinct CDR3 sequences, with roughly 24% seen just once and 0.65% to 0.95% held by the top ten. The sequenced sample was naive CD8+ T cells from blood, with Jurkat cell RNA spiked in. Subset given: FACS-sorted CD8+CD4-CCR7+CD45RA+ naive T cells. These receptors were taken from a human donor in good health. Some libraries in this study had Jurkat cell RNA spiked in.

On this clonotype itself: Because it lacks the conserved phenylalanine or tryptophan at the end, this CDR3 is likely a read error. This rearrangement joins TRBV12-3 or TRBV12-4 to TRBJ2-1, with 9 bases that match TRBD2. The CDR3 has 14 amino acids. J lost 2 bases, V lost 6 bases, and 2 bases had no gene match. DNA of the CDR3: TGTGCCAGCAGCGGCGGGGGGGCCTACAATGAGCAGTTCTAC. Protein sequence: CASSGGGAYNEQFY.

The chain couples TRBV7-9 to TRBJ1-2; 12 bases map to TRBD1. V was pared by 4 bases and J by 8 bases, with 11 bases of the junction left unmatched. CDR1 is SEHNR and CDR2 is FQNEAQ in the germline V gene (reference sequence). CDR3 length equals 16 residues. The CDR3 coding sequence is TGTGCCAGCAGCTCGAGCCTCCGGGACAGGGGGCGAGGCTACACCTTC. The encoded protein is CASSSSLRDRGRGYTF.

The rearrangement uses TRBV2 and TRBJ2-1; possibly TRBD1 for D (5 bases). Per the germline V gene, CDR1 is SNHLY and CDR2 is FYNNEI. This CDR3 has 12 amino acids. V lost 7 bases and J lost 3, with 7 bases in between. The CDR3 DNA follows: TGTGCCAGCACAGGGTACTACAATGAGCAGTTCTTC. Encoded protein: CASTGYYNEQFF.

With regard to this clonotype: A much larger clone lies one base from this, so it may be a read error. The genes are TRBV30 and TRBJ1-5; D is perhaps TRBD1 (5 bases). CDR3 length equals 13 residues. CDR1 GTSNPN and CDR2 SVGIG come from the germline V gene (reference sequence). Trimming removed 4 bases at V and 9 bases at J, with 16 bases between. CDR3 coding DNA: TGTGCCTGGACCCAGGGCTGGGGTCGGCCCCAGCATTTT. Its protein is CAWTQGWGRPQHF.

The chain is built from TRBV19 and TRBJ1-6, with 7 nucleotides matching TRBD1. The V gene end was trimmed by 5 bases and the J gene end by 4 bases; junction bases not matched to a gene: 11. This CDR3 is 17 amino acids long. CDR1 LNHDA and CDR2 SQIVND come from the germline V gene (reference sequence). Here the CDR3 DNA reads TGTGCCAGTAGTTTCCGGGACAGCATACTGTATAATTCACCCCTCCACTTT. Translation: CASSFRDSILYNSPLHF.

The V gene is TRBV18, the J gene TRBJ2-5; 10 bases are shared with TRBD2. Germline V gene data show CDR1 as KGHSH and CDR2 as LQKENI. This CDR3 region has 20 residues. Trimming took 2 bases from V and 2 from J; bases not matched to a gene: 17. CDR3 amino acids: CASSPEALHGLAAAQETQYF. CDR3 sequence (DNA): TGTGCCAGCTCACCAGAAGCTCTACACGGACTAGCGGCCGCTCAAGAGACCCAGTACTTC.

There are many counts of this clonotype. The V call is TRBV29-1, the J call TRBJ2-7, with 12 bases identical to TRBD2. V shed 4 bases and J 6 bases; nucleotides not matched to a gene: 13. This CDR3 region has 16 residues. Germline V gives CDR1 SQVTM, CDR2 ANQGSEA. CDR3 sequence reads: CSVAGPGLAGFGEQYF. In nucleotides, the CDR3 is TGCAGCGTTGCAGGACCAGGACTAGCGGGATTCGGCGAGCAGTACTTC.

As regards this clonotype: A junction boundary mismatches the germline segment, possibly from a read error. The gene calls are TRBV19 and TRBJ2-7; TRBD1 agrees at 10 bases. This CDR3 is built from 13 residues. Germline V lookup: CDR1 LNHDA, CDR2 SQIVND (reference sequence). The CDR3: CASSMGTGDERYF. CDR3 DNA sequence: TGTGCCAGTAGTATGGGGACAGGGGACGAGCGGTACTTC.

As regards this clonotype: A much larger clone lies a single base off, so this may be a read error. The J gene is TRBJ2-5, the V gene TRBV29-1, with 7 bases fitting TRBD1. CDR1 and CDR2 from the germline V gene are SQVTM and ANQGSEA. V lost 7 bases to trimming and J lost 5 bases; unmatched junction nucleotides: 7. This CDR3 is 12 amino acids long. CDR3 nucleotide sequence: TGCAGCGCGCCTACAGGGGACGAGACCCAGTACTTC. Translating gives CSAPTGDETQYF.

The chain recombines TRBV27 with TRBJ2-3, with D perhaps matching TRBD2 (6 bases). Trimming took off 3 bases at V and 2 bases at J, with 21 bases between the two ends. The germline V gene encodes CDR1 MNHEY and CDR2 SMNVEV (reference sequence). The CDR3 contains 18 residues. The CDR3, as DNA: TGTGCCAGCAGTTTCCTGGGCGTTGAGCGGGCCTCCACAGATACGCAGTATTTT. Amino acid sequence: CASSFLGVERASTDTQYF.

About this clonotype: One base away lies a much larger clone, so this may be a sequencing read error. CDR3: CASSLVEKDNEQFF. The CDR3, as DNA: TGTGCCAGCAGCTTAGTAGAAAAAGACAATGAGCAGTTCTTC. The V call is TRBV7-2, the J call TRBJ2-1; no reliable D call. The CDR3 runs to 14 residues. Germline V CDR1 and CDR2: SGHTA, FQGNSA. The ends were cut back, 1 base at V and 5 bases at J, with 9 bases in the middle.

This rearrangement joins TRBV5-4 to TRBJ1-4; perhaps TRBD1 as D (5 bases). Germline-derived CDR1 and CDR2 are SGHNT and YYREEE (reference sequence). The V gene lost 3 bases and the J gene lost 0 bases, with 9 bases spanning the gap. This CDR3 comprises 15 residues. CDR3 region: CASSWDAATNEKLFF. The CDR3 nucleotides read TGTGCCAGCAGCTGGGACGCGGCAACTAATGAAAAACTGTTTTTT.

In this sample, this clonotype turned up once. This clone may be a read error of a much larger clone one base away. This chain links TRBV5-1 with TRBJ1-1; maybe TRBD1 (5 bases). The CDR3 length is 14 residues. Looked up from germline, CDR1 is SGHRS and CDR2 is YFSETQ. The V and J ends lost 6 bases and 0 bases respectively, with 12 bases between them. CDR3 protein: CASTETDLNTEAFF. The CDR3 DNA reads TGCGCCAGCACCGAGACAGATTTGAACACTGAAGCTTTCTTT.

This clonotype has at least ten counts. The chain employs TRBV7-9 and TRBJ1-1, with D hard to call. The CDR3 covers 13 residues. Deletions cut 5 bases from V and 2 bases from J, with 9 bases between. CDR1 is SEHNR, CDR2 FQNEAQ, per germline (reference sequence). CDR3 sequence (DNA): TGTGCCAGCAGCGGCGGGGTCAACACTGAAGCTTTCTTT. Protein: CASSGGVNTEAFF. The complete variable domain, with remaining parts taken from reference TRBV7-9 and TRBJ1-1, reads DTGVSQNPRHKITKRGQNVTFRCDPISEHNRLYWYRQTLGQGPEFLTYFQNEAQLEKSRLLSDRFSAERPKGSFSTLEIQRTEQGDSAMYLCASSGGVNTEAFFGQGTRLTVV.

On this clonotype: The missing conserved phenylalanine or tryptophan at the end of this CDR3 makes a read error likely. This chain links TRBV7-9 with TRBJ1-4; 9 bases are a match to TRBD1. The CDR3 spans 15 residues. With 5 bases clipped from V and 8 bases from J, the junction kept 9 bases outside the gene matches. Germline CDR1 is SEHNR and CDR2 is FQNEAQ (reference sequence). As DNA, the CDR3 is TGTGCCAGCAGCCTACCGGGACAGGGCTACGAAAAACTGTTTTCT. It translates to CASSLPGQGYEKLFS.

Of note for this clonotype: A much larger clone differs from this one at a single base, so this may be a read error. This rearrangement joins TRBV25-1 to TRBJ2-7; no reliable D call. CDR3 length: 15 residues. Trimming cost V 2 bases and J 2 bases, with 13 bases left between them. CDR1 MGHDK and CDR2 SYGVNS come from the germline V gene. CDR3 sequence reads: CASSEPYMGAYEQYF. CDR3 sequence (DNA): TGTGCCAGCAGTGAACCGTACATGGGTGCCTACGAGCAGTACTTC.

This clonotype has a handful of counts. This rearrangement joins TRBV27 to TRBJ1-5, with TRBD1 matching over 10 bases. V gave up 5 bases and J gave up 6 bases; unmatched junction bases: 13. The V gene's germline CDR1 is MNHEY and CDR2 SMNVEV (reference sequence). CDR3 size: 17 residues. The CDR3 is CASSPSRGQGYRQPQHF. The CDR3 nucleotides read TGTGCCAGCAGTCCCAGTCGGGGACAGGGGTATCGTCAGCCCCAGCATTTT.

This clonotype was observed at least ten times. V gene TRBV27 combines with J gene TRBJ1-2, with unresolved D. Germline CDR1 MNHEY, CDR2 SMNVEV (reference sequence). The CDR3 sequence is 15 residues long. Trimming stripped 0 bases from V and 4 bases from J, with 12 bases between. The CDR3 DNA reads as TGTGCCAGCAGTTTATCCGCTTTGGGCCTCTATGGCTACACCTTC. It translates to CASSLSALGLYGYTF.

This clonotype has at least ten counts. The V gene is TRBV5-5, the J gene TRBJ2-3, with D unresolved. This CDR3 is built from 14 residues. V was pared by 0 bases and J by 4 bases, with 9 bases between. The germline V gene encodes CDR1 SGHKS and CDR2 YYEKEE (reference sequence). CDR3 sequence: CASSLVTTPDTQYF. The CDR3 DNA sequence: TGTGCCAGCAGCTTGGTCACTACCCCAGATACGCAGTATTTT.

In this sample, this clonotype turned up a few times. The chain employs TRBV4-1 and TRBJ1-1; no clear D gene. CDR1 and CDR2 from the germline V gene are MGHRA and YSYEKL. The CDR3 is made up of 15 amino acids. Trimming stripped 0 bases from V and 0 bases from J, with 8 bases between. The CDR3 DNA reads as TGCGCCAGCAGCCAAGATGACAACATGAACACTGAAGCTTTCTTT. This gives the protein CASSQDDNMNTEAFF.

In this sample, this clonotype turned up once. One end of the junction does not line up with germline, which may come from a read error. The chain couples TRBV5-1 to TRBJ2-5; TRBD2 aligns across 8 bases. Germline lookup yields CDR1 SGHRS and CDR2 YFSETQ. The CDR3 length is 13 residues. CDR3 sequence: CASSSGLEETEYF. The CDR3 DNA follows: TGCGCCAGCAGCTCGGGACTAGAAGAGACCGAGTACTTC.

This chain's CDR3 is CASSLIDGTYEQYF. In DNA form, the CDR3 reads TGTGCCAGCAGTTTAATCGACGGTACCTACGAGCAGTACTTC. The chain links TRBV27 to TRBJ2-7; D call uncertain. The germline V and J ends were trimmed by 2 bases and 2 bases, with 10 bases remaining between them. This CDR3 has 14 residues. Germline V CDR1 and CDR2: MNHEY, SMNVEV (reference sequence).

About this clonotype: This may come from a read error, since a much larger clone is one base off. The V gene is TRBV5-1, the J gene TRBJ2-7; TRBD1 matches at 11 bases. From germline, CDR1 is SGHRS and CDR2 YFSETQ. V lost 4 bases to trimming and J lost 2 bases; unmatched junction nucleotides: 5. CDR3 length equals 15 residues. The CDR3 protein is CASSEWTGGTYEQYF. In DNA, the CDR3 is TGCGCCAGCAGCGAATGGACAGGGGGCACCTACGAGCAGTACTTC.

The rearrangement joins TRBV9 to TRBJ2-5; D perhaps matches TRBD1 (7 bases). V was shortened by 0 bases and J by 2 bases, with 11 bases between the two germline ends. CDR3 length: 15 amino acids. Germline-derived CDR1 and CDR2 are SGDLS and YYNGEE. The CDR3 nucleotides read TGTGCCAGCAGCGTAGGCAGGGGGGTTCAAGAGACCCAGTACTTC. It translates to CASSVGRGVQETQYF.

This clonotype was recorded many times. The genes are TRBV6-6 and TRBJ2-3; TRBD2 aligns across 10 bases. J gave up 3 bases and V 5 bases, and 5 bases lay outside the gene matches. The CDR3 runs to 15 residues. The germline V gene has CDR1 MNHNY and CDR2 SVGAGI (reference sequence). The CDR3 DNA sequence: TGTGCCAGCAGTACCGGACTAGCGGTTACAGATACGCAGTATTTT. Translated, it gives CASSTGLAVTDTQYF.

In its sample, this clonotype was seen many times. The chain uses TRBV7-9 and TRBJ2-2, with unresolved D. CDR3 size: 13 residues. Germline CDR1 SEHNR, CDR2 FQNEAQ (reference sequence). V was pared by 5 bases and J by 10 bases, with 14 bases between. The CDR3 DNA sequence: TGTGCCAGCAGCCCGCCCAGTCATGAGGAGCTGTTTTTT. It codes for CASSPPSHEELFF.

As to this clonotype: This may stem from a read error, because a much larger clone lies one nucleotide away. The chain couples TRBV13 to TRBJ2-7; 8 bases match TRBD1. This CDR3 is built from 15 residues. The germline V gene encodes CDR1 PRHDT and CDR2 FYEKMQ (reference sequence). The CDR3 spells CASSPPGTGSHEQYF. The DNA for the CDR3 is TGTGCCAGCAGCCCCCCCGGGACAGGCTCCCACGAGCAGTACTTC.

V gene TRBV11-2 combines with J gene TRBJ2-5; 10 nucleotides agree with TRBD1. CDR3 size: 16 residues. The germline gives CDR1 SGHAT, CDR2 FQNNGV. V gave up 5 bases and J gave up 5 bases; unmatched junction bases: 11. The CDR3 sequence is CASSLSWTGGGETQYF. The CDR3, as DNA: TGTGCCAGCAGCCTGAGTTGGACAGGGGGAGGCGAGACCCAGTACTTC.

V and J are TRBV20-1 and TRBJ2-3, with 9 bases identical to TRBD2. J was trimmed by 2 bases and V by 6 bases; bases with no gene match: 18. The germline V gene encodes CDR1 DFQATT and CDR2 SNEGSKA (reference sequence). The CDR3 consists of 18 residues. The CDR3 sequence: CSARGLAGPGTFTDTQYF. In DNA form, the CDR3 reads TGCAGTGCGCGAGGGCTAGCGGGACCGGGCACTTTCACAGATACGCAGTATTTT.

The chain carries TRBV30 and TRBJ2-2; TRBD2 matches at 8 bases. Germline CDR1 and CDR2: GTSNPN and SVGIG (reference sequence). This CDR3 spans 16 amino acids. Trimming at V came to 1 base and at J to 7 bases, leaving 11 bases not matched to a gene. The CDR3 reads CAWSGGAGERGGELFF. The DNA for the CDR3 is TGTGCCTGGAGTGGGGGAGCGGGAGAGCGTGGCGGGGAGCTGTTTTTT.

This chain joins TRBV7-9 and TRBJ2-3, with D perhaps TRBD1 or TRBD2 (6 bases each). Trimming removed 3 bases at V and 0 bases at J, with 19 bases between. In germline, CDR1 is SEHNR, CDR2 FQNEAQ (reference sequence). The CDR3 sequence is 18 residues long. The CDR3 DNA follows: TGTGCCAGCAGCTTCACAGGGACTGGAGCTAAAAGCACAGATACGCAGTATTTT. This translates into CASSFTGTGAKSTDTQYF.